This entry concerns a single T cell receptor beta chain. Its antigen remains unknown. Only in-frame clones appear in the TCRdb table, and some are missing; sequencing was by immunoSEQ multiplex PCR. In the table there are around 84,000 clones, 80% to 90% of which are singletons. The record originates from a study of T cell responses to AZD1222 COVID-19 vaccine. The study's findings and limits: The study reported that nearly half of spike-specific TCRs target unmutated variant regions. Repertoire collection took place solely once the T cell response had peaked. Clonal diversity was possibly underestimated, and white British individuals and females predominated among donors.

The CDR3 covers 15 residues. Germline CDR1 and CDR2: SGHNT and YYREEE (reference sequence). The V and J ends lost 0 bases and 5 bases respectively, with 14 bases between them. The sequence derives from an adult who received the AZD1222 COVID-19 vaccine. The chain couples TRBV5-4 to TRBJ1-1; TRBD1 might be the D (5 bases). Sample: peripheral blood, taken 28 days after the second AZD1222 dose. This chain's CDR3 is CASSLVQGIGTEAFF. The CDR3 DNA reads TGTGCCAGCAGCTTGGTGCAGGGTATTGGGACTGAAGCTTTCTTT.